These 32 T cell receptor beta chains originate from one sample sequenced in a study of blood T cell repertoires in COVID-19. Profiled with immunoSEQ multiplex PCR; TCRdb holds only in-frame clones, not every one. The data show over 110,000 clones, about 80% seen once. Specimen: PBMCs or T cells enriched from blood (not recorded which). These receptors came from a man aged 50-59 years in a cohort exposed to, infected with or recovered from COVID-19 (not recorded which).

This clone was detected only a few times. The rearrangement uses TRBV5-1 and TRBJ1-3; a weak D match, TRBD1 (5 bases). The V and J ends lost 0 bases and 0 bases respectively, with 7 bases between them. The germline gives CDR1 SGHRS, CDR2 YFSETQ. The CDR3 is 15 amino acids. CDR3 nucleotide sequence: TGCGCCAGCAGCTTGGACAGGCCCTCTGGAAACACCATATATTTT. Its translation: CASSLDRPSGNTIYF.

V usage is TRBV11-2 and J usage is TRBJ1-2, with D tentatively TRBD1 (5 bases). The CDR3 has 15 amino acids. V lost 1 base and J lost 0, with 9 bases in between. Per germline, CDR1 SGHAT and CDR2 FQNNGV. CDR3 DNA sequence: TGTGCCAGCAGCTTAGTTTCCAGGGCTAACTATGGCTACACCTTC. This translates into CASSLVSRANYGYTF.

This clone was picked up a small number of times. V gene TRBV18 combines with J gene TRBJ2-7, with 8 bases aligning to TRBD1. J gave up 4 bases and V 1 base, and 6 bases lay outside the gene matches. Per the germline V gene, CDR1 is KGHSH and CDR2 is LQKENI. This CDR3 has 15 amino acids. CDR3 in DNA: TGTGCCAGCTCACCACGTCAGGGGGCGGTTTACGAGCAGTACTTC. It is translated as CASSPRQGAVYEQYF.

CDR3 region: CASSHGQGMGTGELFF. CDR3 DNA sequence: TGCGCCAGCAGCCATGGACAGGGAATGGGGACCGGGGAGCTGTTTTTT. V is TRBV5-1 and J is TRBJ2-2, with 8 bases that match TRBD1. The J segment lost 5 bases and the V segment lost 4 bases, leaving 10 bases of the junction unmatched. CDR1 and CDR2 (germline): SGHRS, YFSETQ. The CDR3 contains 16 residues.

This clone has more than one count but fewer than ten. The chain recombines TRBV5-3 with TRBJ2-1; D is unresolved. TRBV5-3 is recorded as an ORF, its role being uncertain. V shed 3 bases and J shed 9 bases, with 10 bases lying between them. The CDR3 covers 12 residues. The CDR3 DNA sequence: TGTGCCAGAAGCTCCAGACTGGGTGAGCAGTTCTTC. This translates into CARSSRLGEQFF.

About this clone itself: This sample also contains other DNA sequences that code for the same CDR3. CDR3 coding DNA: TGTGCCAGCAGCCAAGGAGTGACTTCCTACGAGCAGTACTTC. Translated: CASSQGVTSYEQYF. This chain links TRBV3-1 (or the pseudogene TRBV3-2) with TRBJ2-7; D is uncertain. Between the trimmed V and J ends, which lost 1 base and 1 base, there was a span of 8 bases. The CDR3 contains 14 residues. CDR1 is LGHDT and CDR2 is YNNKEL in the germline V gene (reference sequence).

On this clone itself: Other DNA sequences in this specimen translate into the identical CDR3. The chain uses TRBV7-8 and TRBJ1-4, with a tentative D call TRBD1 (5 bases). V gave up 5 bases and J gave up 0 bases, with 13 bases separating them. This CDR3 spans 16 amino acids. The V gene's germline CDR1 is SGHVS and CDR2 FQNEAQ. The CDR3 is CASSGQGSATNEKLFF. As DNA, the CDR3 is TGTGCCAGCAGCGGACAAGGATCTGCAACTAATGAAAAACTGTTTTTT.

Points on this clone: The same CDR3 is also encoded by other DNA sequences in this sample. The V call is TRBV28, the J call TRBJ1-1, with TRBD1 as a possible D gene (6 bases). From germline, CDR1 is MDHEN and CDR2 SYDVKM. The CDR3 runs to 15 residues. The V and J ends lost 6 bases and 5 bases respectively, with 19 bases between them. For the CDR3, the DNA is TGTGCCAGCAGCCTGGGTCAGGGGTTTCGAACTGAAGCTTTCTTT. Translating it yields CASSLGQGFRTEAFF.

This clone was counted once. The rearrangement links TRBV19 to TRBJ1-5; 7 nucleotides line up with TRBD1. Losses at the gene ends were 0 bases for V and 2 bases for J; bases not matched to a gene: 1. CDR1 LNHDA and CDR2 SQIVND come from the germline V gene (reference sequence). This CDR3 has 15 residues. Here the CDR3 DNA reads TGTGCCAGTAGTATAGACACAGGGGGCAATCAGCCCCAGCATTTT. It translates to CASSIDTGGNQPQHF.

The CDR3 sequence: CATSDPGQSYEQYF. The CDR3 DNA reads TGTGCCACCAGTGACCCGGGACAGTCCTACGAGCAGTACTTC. This chain links TRBV24-1 with TRBJ2-7, with 7 positions matching TRBD1. The germline V gene encodes CDR1 KGHDR and CDR2 SFDVKD. The ends lost 4 bases at V and 1 base at J; junction bases unmatched: 3. The CDR3 length is 14 residues.

The CDR3 sequence is CASSPEGQRNIQYF. The CDR3 DNA is TGTGCCAGCTCACCGGAGGGACAGCGAAACATTCAGTACTTC. This chain uses TRBV18 with TRBJ2-4, with a tentative D call TRBD1 (7 bases). The CDR3 totals 14 residues. CDR1 and CDR2 from the germline V gene are KGHSH and LQKENI. The germline V and J ends were trimmed by 3 bases and 6 bases, with 12 bases remaining between them.

CDR3 residues: CACRTGTTNTEAFF. CDR3 bases: TGTGCCTGCCGAACCGGGACAACGAACACTGAAGCTTTCTTT. The chain is built from TRBV6-5 and TRBJ1-1, with D perhaps matching TRBD1 (6 bases). The CDR3 totals 14 residues. Trimming shortened V by 11 bases and J by 1 base, and 17 bases separated the two germline ends. CDR1 is MNHEY and CDR2 is SVGAGI in the germline V gene.

This sequence joins TRBV5-1 and TRBJ2-7, with 7 bases aligning to TRBD1. In germline, CDR1 is SGHRS, CDR2 YFSETQ. The CDR3 consists of 15 residues. V dropped 2 bases and J dropped 5; count of bases not matched to a gene: 10. In nucleotides, the CDR3 is TGCGCCAGCAGCTTAACGACAGGGTCTGCCAACGAGCAGTACTTC. Its protein is CASSLTTGSANEQYF.

The V gene is TRBV7-9, the J gene TRBJ1-6; tentative D call: TRBD1 (6 bases). V dropped 5 bases and J dropped 0 bases, with 20 bases sitting between them. Germline V gives CDR1 SEHNR, CDR2 FQNEAQ (reference sequence). This CDR3 is built from 19 residues. The CDR3 reads CASSLHSGTKSSYNSPLHF. The CDR3 DNA follows: TGTGCCAGCAGCCTCCACTCCGGGACAAAGAGCTCCTATAATTCACCCCTCCACTTT.

V gene TRBV19 combines with J gene TRBJ1-4; no definite D call. Germline assignment: CDR1 LNHDA and CDR2 SQIVND (reference sequence). The CDR3 runs 13 residues. V gave up 7 bases and J gave up 5 bases, with 11 bases separating them. The CDR3 DNA sequence: TGTGCCAGTAAGGTCGGGAACAATGAAAAACTGTTTTTT. This gives the protein CASKVGNNEKLFF.

As DNA, the CDR3 is TGCGCCAGCAGCACCCCTAGCGCCACCGGGGAGCTGTTTTTT. It yields the protein CASSTPSATGELFF. V gene TRBV5-1 combines with J gene TRBJ2-2, with D possibly TRBD2 on 6 matching bases. V lost 4 bases, J lost 4 bases, and 11 bases lay in between. The germline V gene encodes CDR1 SGHRS and CDR2 YFSETQ. This CDR3 is built from 14 residues.

A single count supports this clone. The CDR3 is CASSLEREWNEQFF. The CDR3 DNA is TGCGCCAGCAGCTTGGAGCGGGAGTGGAATGAGCAGTTCTTC. V is TRBV5-1 and J is TRBJ2-1; 8 positions agree with TRBD2. CDR3 size: 14 residues. V trimming: 0 bases; J trimming: 7 bases; junction bases outside the gene matches: 3. Germline lookup yields CDR1 SGHRS and CDR2 YFSETQ.

This clone was counted a single time. This chain links TRBV10-3 with TRBJ1-1; D is uncertain. Germline values: CDR1 ENHRY, CDR2 SYGVKD. V shed 6 bases and J shed 1 base, with 6 bases lying between them. CDR3 size: 12 residues. The CDR3 region is CAIRRENTEAFF. CDR3 DNA sequence: TGTGCCATCAGGCGGGAGAACACTGAAGCTTTCTTT.

This chain joins TRBV18 and TRBJ1-1; 8 bases map to TRBD1. The CDR3 has 14 amino acids. With 2 bases clipped from V and 3 bases from J, the junction kept 2 bases outside the gene matches. CDR1 and CDR2 from the germline V gene are KGHSH and LQKENI. The CDR3 DNA sequence: TGTGCCAGCTCACCAGGGGGACAGGACACTGAAGCTTTCTTT. Its translation: CASSPGGQDTEAFF.

The gene calls are TRBV20-1 and TRBJ1-2; D unclear. The length of the CDR3 is 11 residues. V shed 0 bases and J shed 7 bases, with 6 bases lying between them. The V gene's germline CDR1 is DFQATT and CDR2 SNEGSKA (reference sequence). This CDR3 reads CSARDNSGYTF. For the CDR3, the DNA is TGCAGTGCTAGAGATAACAGTGGCTACACCTTC.

The J gene is TRBJ2-7, the V gene TRBV12-3 or TRBV12-4; D is uncertain. This CDR3 region has 13 residues. V was clipped by 1 base and J by 3 bases, with 7 bases between them. CDR3 nucleotides: TGTGCCAGCAGTTTAGGCGGTGACTACGAGCAGTACTTC. This codes for CASSLGGDYEQYF.

The V gene is TRBV7-2, the J gene TRBJ2-2, with 8 bases fitting TRBD2. CDR1 is SGHTA and CDR2 is FQGNSA in the germline V gene. The junction had 6 bases not matched to a gene; V was cut back by 5 bases and J by 4 bases. The CDR3 sequence is 15 residues long. The CDR3: CASSKPGLVTGELFF. The CDR3 DNA reads as TGTGCCAGCAGCAAACCGGGACTAGTCACCGGGGAGCTGTTTTTT.

V gene TRBV3-1 (or the pseudogene TRBV3-2) combines with J gene TRBJ2-7; 11 bases map to TRBD2. The germline V gene has CDR1 LGHDT and CDR2 YNNKEL (reference sequence). This CDR3 is built from 15 residues. J gave up 5 bases and V 5 bases, and 8 bases lay outside the gene matches. CDR3 protein: CASSFGLAGRDEQYF. In DNA form, the CDR3 reads TGTGCCAGCAGCTTCGGACTAGCGGGTAGGGACGAGCAGTACTTC.

The genes are TRBV7-6 and TRBJ1-6; tentatively, D is TRBD1 (6 bases). There are 15 residues in the CDR3. The V end lost 2 bases, the J end lost 8 bases, and 13 bases lay between the germline ends. CDR1 and CDR2 from the germline V gene are SGHVS and FNYEAQ. The chain's CDR3 is CASSLKQGGYSPLHF. CDR3 bases: TGTGCCAGCAGCTTAAAACAGGGAGGGTATTCACCCCTCCACTTT. Combining the CDR3 with reference TRBV7-6 and TRBJ1-6 gives the whole variable domain GAGVSQSPRYKVTKRGQDVALRCDPISGHVSLYWYRQALGQGPEFLTYFNYEAQQDKSGLPNDRFSAERPEGSISTLTIQRTEQRDSAMYRCASSLKQGGYSPLHFGNGTRLTVT.

The rearrangement links TRBV6-5 to TRBJ2-7; D is possibly TRBD1 (7 bases). The germline V gene encodes CDR1 MNHEY and CDR2 SVGAGI. Trimming removed 6 bases from V and 9 bases from J, with 15 bases in between. The CDR3 contains 12 residues. This CDR3 is CASRPSGGRQYF. The CDR3 bases are TGTGCCAGCAGACCCTCAGGGGGGAGGCAGTACTTC.

The chain carries TRBV6-5 and TRBJ1-4, with 8 bases lining up with TRBD1. Trimming took 8 bases from V and 8 from J; bases not matched to a gene: 4. The CDR3 contains 12 residues. From germline, CDR1 is MNHEY and CDR2 SVGAGI. The CDR3 nucleotides are TGTGCCAGCCGGACAGGGAACGAAAAACTGTTTTTT. Its translation is CASRTGNEKLFF.

The V call is TRBV10-1, the J call TRBJ1-2; no firm D call. The germline V and J ends were trimmed by 5 bases and 0 bases, with 7 bases remaining between them. This CDR3 is built from 13 residues. Germline V gives CDR1 WNHNN, CDR2 SYGVQD (reference sequence). DNA of the CDR3: TGCGCCAGCAGTCTCAGTGCTAACTATGGCTACACCTTC. It specifies CASSLSANYGYTF.

The rearrangement links TRBV5-6 to TRBJ2-5, with D perhaps TRBD1 (5 bases). Germline CDR1 SGHDT, CDR2 YYEEEE. The V end lost 2 bases, the J end lost 4 bases, and 12 bases lay between the germline ends. The CDR3 runs 14 residues. CDR3 DNA sequence: TGTGCCAGCAGCTTTATGACAGACCCAGAGACCCAGTACTTC. It codes for CASSFMTDPETQYF.

This clone appeared a few times. This same CDR3 is encoded by further DNA sequences in the sample. The chain carries TRBV10-3 and TRBJ1-1; D unclear. From germline, CDR1 is ENHRY and CDR2 SYGVKD. Trimming shortened V by 4 bases and J by 4 bases, and 13 bases separated the two germline ends. The CDR3 consists of 14 residues. The CDR3 DNA is TGTGCCATCAGTGGGACGGGAGGCGGCACTGAAGCTTTCTTT. Protein product: CAISGTGGGTEAFF.

This chain links TRBV5-1 with TRBJ1-1; D call uncertain. Per germline, CDR1 SGHRS and CDR2 YFSETQ. The CDR3 has 13 residues. Trimming took off 0 bases at V and 2 bases at J, with 5 bases between the two ends. The CDR3 region has the DNA TGCGCCAGCAGCTTGGCCTTAAACACTGAAGCTTTCTTT. Protein: CASSLALNTEAFF. The full variable domain, rest sourced from reference TRBV5-1 and TRBJ1-1, is KAGVTQTPRYLIKTRGQQVTLSCSPISGHRSVSWYQQTPGQGLQFLFEYFSETQRNKGNFPGRFSGRQFSNSRSEMNVSTLELGDSALYLCASSLALNTEAFFGQGTRLTVV.

The chain employs TRBV27 and TRBJ1-1; 9 nucleotides align to TRBD1. This CDR3 has 14 amino acids. The J segment lost 11 bases and the V segment lost 3 bases, leaving 10 bases of the junction unmatched. Looked up from germline, CDR1 is MNHEY and CDR2 is SMNVEV (reference sequence). CDR3 sequence: CASSLVQGAQDAFF. The CDR3 nucleotides are TGTGCCAGCAGTTTGGTACAGGGGGCGCAGGACGCTTTCTTT.

This clone occurred once. The V gene is TRBV27, the J gene TRBJ2-1; 7 bases line up with TRBD2. The CDR3 is 11 residues long. V shed 9 bases, J shed 13 bases, and the junction held 9 bases outside the gene matches. Germline assignment: CDR1 MNHEY and CDR2 SMNVEV (reference sequence). The CDR3 sequence: CASSKGLYQFF. CDR3 coding DNA: TGTGCCAGTAGCAAGGGACTATATCAGTTCTTC.